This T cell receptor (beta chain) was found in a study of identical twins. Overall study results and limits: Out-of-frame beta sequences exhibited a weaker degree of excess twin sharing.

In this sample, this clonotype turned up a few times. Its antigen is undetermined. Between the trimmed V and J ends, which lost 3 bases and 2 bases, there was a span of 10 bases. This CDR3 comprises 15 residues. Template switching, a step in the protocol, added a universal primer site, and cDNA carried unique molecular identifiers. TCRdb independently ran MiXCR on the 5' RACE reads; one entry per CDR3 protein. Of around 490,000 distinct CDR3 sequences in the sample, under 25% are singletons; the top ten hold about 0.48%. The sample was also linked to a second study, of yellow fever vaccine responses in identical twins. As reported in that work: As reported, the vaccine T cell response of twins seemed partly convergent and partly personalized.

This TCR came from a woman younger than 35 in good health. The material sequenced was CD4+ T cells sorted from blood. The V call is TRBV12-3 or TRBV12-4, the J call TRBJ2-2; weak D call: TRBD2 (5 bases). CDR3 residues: CASSFGAANTGELFF. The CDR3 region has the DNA TGTGCCAGCAGTTTTGGAGCGGCTAACACCGGGGAGCTGTTTTTT.